This is a list of T cell receptor beta chains from one sample in a study of cytomegalovirus exposure and HLA in healthy donors. Some clones are missing from TCRdb's copy, which holds only in-frame ones; the method was immunoSEQ multiplex PCR. The sample has a few hundred thousand clones, approximately 80% seen once; the top ten hold 0.2% to 0.25%. The sequenced sample consisted of PBMCs. These receptors were collected from a girl aged 2 to 10 in good health and CMV-seronegative. Both conserved end residues are trimmed from each CDR3.

>TRBV7-2|TRBJ2-7
ASSWGGGPGEQY
>TRBV10-1|TRBJ2-2
ASSPGLAANTGELF
>TRBV5-1|TRBJ2-1
ASSLGTSGRAYNEQF
>TRBV2|TRBJ1-2
ASSAGQLNGYT
>TRBV7-9|TRBJ1-4
SSSSAEGPEKLF
>TRBV9|TRBJ2-7
ASSPTGGGDFYEQY
>TRBV4-1|TRBJ2-1
ASSQVHDEQF
>TRBV10-1|TRBJ2-6
ASSRTGSGANVLT
>TRBV5-4|TRBJ1-1
AAAPGFEDLNTEAF
>TRBV30|TRBJ1-4
AWTGDSNEKLF
>TRBV11-2|TRBJ2-3
ASSRRGSSTDTQY
>TRBV2|TRBJ2-1
ASSVDGLAGGPGESNEQF
>TRBV7-9|TRBJ1-1
ASSSTWTGENTEAF
>TRBV4-1|TRBJ1-2
ASSQGTVYGYT
>TRBV28|TRBJ1-2
ASSPPVSTEGYGYT
>TRBV19|TRBJ1-5
ASAAAGYSNQPQH
>TRBV10-3|TRBJ1-3
AITPRHLSGNTIY
>TRBV9|TRBJ1-4
ASSPTQGAFEKLF
>TRBV25-1|TRBJ1-2
ASRETGANYGYT
>TRBV11-1|TRBJ2-3
ASSIQGERVDTQY
>TRBV4-1|TRBJ1-2
ASSQDLQAFGYT
>TRBV5-5|TRBJ1-2
ASSLRENYGYT
>TRBV29-1|TRBJ1-4
SVEFEERKLF
>TRBV6-5|TRBJ1-2
ASSYLDRNYGYT
>TRBV5-1|TRBJ2-1
ASSLVVSGGPHEQF
>TRBV2|TRBJ2-7
ASGPGQGVYEQY
>TRBV15|TRBJ1-2
ATSSPQGNYGYT
>TRBV7-9|TRBJ1-2
ASSEPGHQ
>TRBV7-2|TRBJ2-5
ASSLGLAGGQETQY
>TRBV4-1|TRBJ2-3
ASSIGLAGGRGGTDTQY
>TRBV5-4|TRBJ2-3
ASSYSSGSTDTQY
>TRBV29-1|.
SVPRPGTSGVGNYEQY
>TRBV25-1|TRBJ1-3
ASSDWGQGESGNTIY
>TRBV6-5|TRBJ2-1
ASSPSGSSYNEQF
>TRBV7-6|TRBJ2-1
ASSLKESEQF
>TRBV6-1|TRBJ1-4
ASSRDRGNEKLF
>TRBV2|TRBJ2-1
ASNTRDFYNEQF
>TRBV10-3|TRBJ1-3
AISEVTGSSGNTIY
>TRBV6-5|TRBJ1-5
ASRDSGNQPQH
>TRBV5-4|TRBJ2-7
ASSSDRADRPGIYEQY
>TRBV7-9|TRBJ1-1
ASSGLRGLNTEAF
>TRBV5-8|TRBJ2-5
ASSRRGQTLQETQY
>TRBV6-1|TRBJ2-1
ASIHRGRTYNEQF
>TRBV20-1|TRBJ2-1
SALYNEQF
>TRBV5-4|TRBJ1-2
ASSLGGPGDNYGYT
>TRBV19|TRBJ2-2
ASSMATSRFFTGELF
>TRBV5-1|TRBJ2-4
ASSSGQGINIQY